Listed below are T cell receptor beta chains from one sample, sequenced in a study of cytomegalovirus exposure and HLA in healthy donors. Repertoires were generated with immunoSEQ multiplex PCR, while TCRdb's copy carries only in-frame clones and drops some. The table lists under 200,000 clones, 82% of them singletons. Sequenced input: PBMCs. All receptors derive from a woman under 30 in good health and CMV-seronegative. Both conserved end residues are part of each CDR3. The D gene is left open where the match is weak. Clone size is shown for a subset of rows, as once, few, many or a class of expanded clone.

v_call	clone_size	j_call	d_call	cdr3_aa	cdr3_nt
TRBV7-9	few	TRBJ1-5	.	CASSLESGGQPQHF	TGTGCCAGCAGCTTAGAATCGGGAGGTCAGCCCCAGCATTTT
TRBV29-1	.	TRBJ2-1	TRBD2	CSVAGTRAHEQFF	TGCAGCGTGGCCGGGACTAGGGCCCATGAGCAGTTCTTC
TRBV25-1	.	TRBJ2-5	.	CASSDLQVSRQETQYF	TGTGCCAGCAGTGACCTACAGGTCTCCAGACAAGAGACCCAGTACTTC
TRBV5-6	.	TRBJ1-1	.	CASSRIVTRAGGTEAFF	TGTGCCAGCAGCCGAATAGTAACCAGGGCCGGGGGCACTGAAGCTTTCTTT
TRBV27	.	TRBJ2-5	.	CASRGGAQETQYF	TGTGCCAGCAGAGGAGGGGCCCAAGAGACCCAGTACTTC
TRBV9	.	TRBJ2-2	TRBD1	CASGRDREKSNTGELFF	TGTGCCAGCGGTCGGGACAGGGAAAAAAGTAACACCGGGGAGCTGTTTTTT
TRBV9	.	TRBJ2-1	TRBD2	CASSVGRGYNEQFF	TGTGCCAGCAGCGTAGGGCGGGGGTACAATGAGCAGTTCTTC
TRBV4-1	.	TRBJ2-3	TRBD2	CASSHPLAGVGTQYF	TGCGCCAGCAGCCACCCACTAGCGGGAGTCGGTACGCAGTATTTT
TRBV11-2	.	TRBJ2-3	TRBD2	CASSLGLAGADTQYF	TGTGCCAGCAGCTTGGGACTAGCGGGAGCAGATACGCAGTATTTT
TRBV7-9	.	TRBJ1-2	.	CSSSSIAGNYGYTF	TGTTCCAGCAGCTCGATCGCGGGGAACTATGGCTACACCTTC
TRBV28	.	TRBJ1-2	TRBD1	CASSPGQGYYGYTF	TGTGCCAGCAGCCCGGGACAGGGCTACTATGGCTACACCTTC
TRBV11-2	.	TRBJ2-7	.	CASSLGGFSSYEQYF	TGTGCCAGCAGCTTAGGCGGGTTTAGCTCCTACGAGCAGTACTTC
TRBV6-5	.	TRBJ1-5	.	CASIRTDWLDQPQHF	TGTGCCAGCATTCGTACGGACTGGCTAGATCAGCCCCAGCATTTT
TRBV2	once	TRBJ1-5	TRBD1	CASSAWVTGGVGNQPQHF	TGTGCCAGCAGTGCATGGGTGACAGGGGGAGTGGGCAATCAGCCCCAGCATTTT
TRBV7-2	few	TRBJ2-5	TRBD1	CASSSGQDQETQYF	TGTGCCAGCAGCTCAGGACAGGACCAAGAGACCCAGTACTTC
TRBV29-1	.	TRBJ2-3	TRBD1	CSVELQGAIGTDTQYF	TGCAGCGTTGAACTTCAGGGGGCAATCGGTACAGATACGCAGTATTTT
TRBV4-1	.	TRBJ2-3	TRBD2	CASSQAFLTSGSNTDTQYF	TGCGCCAGCAGCCAAGCTTTTTTGACTAGCGGGAGTAACACAGATACGCAGTATTTT
TRBV7-2	.	TRBJ1-2	.	CASSLGSAGNYGYTF	TGTGCCAGCAGCTTAGGGTCTGCAGGGAACTATGGCTACACCTTC
TRBV27	.	TRBJ2-7	TRBD1	CASSGRDRGNYEQYF	TGTGCCAGCAGTGGCAGGGACAGGGGGAACTACGAGCAGTACTTC
TRBV5-4	.	TRBJ1-2	.	CASSPLSGNYGYTF	TGTGCCAGCAGCCCACTTTCGGGTAACTATGGCTACACCTTC
TRBV4-1	.	TRBJ1-4	.	CASSLTAATNEKLFF	TGCGCCAGCAGCCTCACAGCTGCAACTAATGAAAAACTGTTTTTT
TRBV27	.	TRBJ2-7	.	CASTSSATGSYEQYF	TGTGCCAGCACTTCTAGCGCCACCGGTTCCTACGAGCAGTACTTC
TRBV5-4	.	TRBJ1-3	.	CASSSGQALGNTIYF	TGTGCCAGCAGCTCCGGACAAGCCCTAGGAAACACCATATATTTT
TRBV19	.	TRBJ1-1	.	CASSPGTFLNTEAFF	TGTGCCAGTAGTCCCGGGACATTTTTGAACACTGAAGCTTTCTTT
TRBV6-5	.	TRBJ2-7	TRBD1	CASSYDRGSEQYF	TGTGCCAGCAGTTATGACAGGGGATCCGAGCAGTACTTC
TRBV4-3	.	TRBJ2-2	TRBD2	CASSHSSGFGELFF	TGCGCCAGCAGCCATTCTAGCGGGTTCGGGGAGCTGTTTTTT
TRBV19	.	TRBJ1-5	.	CASSIRLSRQPQHF	TGTGCCAGTAGTATCAGGCTCTCGCGCCAGCCCCAGCATTTT
TRBV27	.	TRBJ2-1	.	CASNREGNNEQFF	TGTGCCAGCAACCGGGAAGGAAACAATGAGCAGTTCTTC
TRBV5-1	few	TRBJ1-1	TRBD1	CASSGPGGAFF	TGCGCCAGCAGCGGACCAGGGGGGGCTTTCTTT
TRBV11-2	.	TRBJ1-5	.	CASSQNTGGAGQPQHF	TGTGCCAGCAGCCAGAATACGGGGGGAGCAGGCCAGCCCCAGCATTTT
TRBV5-4	.	TRBJ1-6	TRBD1	CASRPGQLSYNSPLHF	TGTGCCAGCAGACCGGGACAGTTATCCTATAATTCACCCCTCCACTTT
TRBV21-1	.	TRBJ2-6	.	CASSTKGASGANVLTF	TGTGCCAGCAGCACTAAGGGGGCGTCTGGGGCCAACGTCCTGACTTTC
TRBV28	.	TRBJ1-4	.	CASSFLSEQMNEKLFF	TGTGCCAGCAGTTTCCTCTCCGAACAGATGAATGAAAAACTGTTTTTT
TRBV18	.	TRBJ2-5	TRBD1	CASSPGTGRETQYF	TGTGCCAGCTCACCCGGGACAGGGCGAGAGACCCAGTACTTC
TRBV30	few	TRBJ2-6	.	CAWGTGANVLTF	TGTGCCTGGGGCACTGGGGCCAACGTCCTGACTTTC
TRBV6-5	.	TRBJ2-5	.	CASSYSTGRETQYF	TGTGCCAGCAGTTACTCGACGGGAAGAGAGACCCAGTACTTC
TRBV5-1	.	TRBJ2-1	TRBD1	CASSLTAGQGDYNEQFF	TGCGCCAGCAGCTTGACGGCAGGACAGGGCGACTACAATGAGCAGTTCTTC
TRBV4-3	.	TRBJ2-5	TRBD2	CASSQDSVSEREFQETQYF	TGCGCCAGCAGCCAAGATTCGGTTAGCGAGCGGGAGTTCCAAGAGACCCAGTACTTC
TRBV30	.	TRBJ2-5	.	CAWRGLQETQYF	TGTGCCTGGAGGGGACTGCAAGAGACCCAGTACTTC
TRBV15	once	TRBJ1-3	.	CATSRTGGNTIYF	TGTGCCACCAGCAGGACAGGAGGAAACACCATATATTTT
TRBV5-1	.	TRBJ2-4	TRBD2	CASSPIAGAKNIQYF	TGCGCCAGCAGCCCCATAGCGGGGGCCAAAAACATTCAGTACTTC
TRBV29-1	few	TRBJ2-1	TRBD2	CSVEDTGRGYNEQFF	TGCAGCGTTGAAGATACCGGGAGGGGCTACAATGAGCAGTTCTTC
TRBV10-1	.	TRBJ1-5	.	CASSPFGPQHF	TGCGCCAGCAGCCCTTTTGGCCCCCAGCATTTT
TRBV10-2	once	TRBJ1-5	.	CASSEGGWSNQPQHF	TGCGCCAGCAGTGAGGGGGGCTGGAGCAATCAGCCCCAGCATTTT
TRBV28	.	TRBJ1-4	TRBD1	CASSALGTGEKLFF	TGTGCCAGCAGTGCCCTCGGGACAGGAGAAAAACTGTTTTTT
TRBV28	.	TRBJ2-1	.	CASSLLRNEQFF	TGTGCCAGCAGTCTCCTACGAAATGAGCAGTTCTTC
TRBV7-2	.	TRBJ2-1	.	CASSLDGGTYNEQFF	TGTGCCAGCAGCTTAGATGGGGGGACCTACAATGAGCAGTTCTTC
TRBV18	.	TRBJ2-6	.	CASSRQLSGANVLTF	TGTGCCAGCTCAAGACAGCTTTCGGGGGCCAACGTCCTGACTTTC
TRBV6-5	.	TRBJ2-7	TRBD2	CASSKITSGRYEQYF	TGTGCCAGCAGCAAAATTACTAGCGGGAGGTACGAGCAGTACTTC
TRBV10-2	.	TRBJ2-6	TRBD2	CASRGDYSGANVLTF	TGCGCCAGCAGGGGGGACTACTCTGGGGCCAACGTCCTGACTTTC
TRBV4-1	.	TRBJ1-2	TRBD1	CASSPSDRANYGYTF	TGCGCCAGCAGCCCCTCCGACAGGGCGAACTATGGCTACACCTTC
TRBV2	.	TRBJ2-1	TRBD2	CASSATSGATYNEQFF	TGTGCCAGCAGTGCGACTAGCGGGGCAACCTACAATGAGCAGTTCTTC
TRBV7-7	.	TRBJ2-1	.	CASSLVGGPDTGDEQFF	TGTGCTAGCAGCTTAGTGGGGGGACCCGATACCGGGGATGAGCAGTTCTTC
TRBV5-8	.	TRBJ1-2	.	CASSLGQGTYGYTF	TGTGCCAGCAGCTTGGGCCAGGGGACCTATGGCTACACCTTC
TRBV9	.	TRBJ2-5	.	CASSETGGWYQETQYF	TGTGCCAGCAGCGAGACAGGAGGCTGGTACCAAGAGACCCAGTACTTC